These 19 T cell receptor beta chains originate from one sample sequenced in a study of shared T cell receptors in the human thymus. TCRdb keeps only in-frame clones here, not all; method: immunoSEQ multiplex PCR. The table records some 400,000 clones, 95% of them present only once. Sequencing was performed on thymocytes. Every receptor here comes from a human donor.

The CDR3 coding sequence is TGTGCCAGCAGCCGCCGGGGCCAACGGAGTGAAGCTTTCTTT. Amino acids: CASSRRGQRSEAFF. The genes are TRBV7-6 and TRBJ1-1, with D possibly matching TRBD1 (5 bases). The length of the CDR3 is 14 residues. The V gene's germline CDR1 is SGHVS and CDR2 FNYEAQ. Trimming stripped 5 bases from V and 7 bases from J, with 17 bases between.

The rearrangement links TRBV28 to TRBJ1-2; D unclear. Deletions cut 4 bases from V and 5 bases from J, with 17 bases between. The CDR3 loop spans 15 amino acids. The germline gives CDR1 MDHEN, CDR2 SYDVKM. CDR3 amino acids: CASSSDKARIYGYTF. CDR3 coding DNA: TGTGCCAGCAGTTCCGACAAGGCCCGAATTTATGGCTACACCTTC.

The chain carries TRBV7-2 and TRBJ2-2; D is undetermined. CDR3 length equals 14 residues. The germline CDR1 and CDR2 sequences are SGHTA and FQGNSA. V was trimmed by 2 bases and J by 5 bases, leaving 9 bases between them. This chain's CDR3 is CASSLQLQTGELFF. For the CDR3, the DNA is TGTGCCAGCAGCTTACAACTGCAGACCGGGGAGCTGTTTTTT.

The chain combines TRBV7-9 with TRBJ2-6; 10 bases map to TRBD1. CDR1 is SEHNR and CDR2 is FQNEAQ in the germline V gene (reference sequence). The J segment lost 0 bases and the V segment lost 5 bases, leaving 4 bases of the junction unmatched. The CDR3 is made up of 17 amino acids. This CDR3 reads CASSRQGALSGANVLTF. The CDR3, as DNA: TGTGCCAGCAGCCGACAGGGGGCCCTCTCTGGGGCCAACGTCCTGACTTTC.

This rearrangement joins TRBV28 to TRBJ2-6; D call uncertain. Germline V lookup: CDR1 MDHEN, CDR2 SYDVKM. V shed 2 bases and J shed 3 bases, with 2 bases lying between them. CDR3 length: 13 amino acids. The CDR3 region is CASSLDGANVLTF. The CDR3 DNA follows: TGTGCCAGCAGTTTAGATGGGGCCAACGTCCTGACTTTC.

The chain joins TRBV6-1 to TRBJ1-5, with D perhaps TRBD1 (5 bases). The germline V gene encodes CDR1 MNHNS and CDR2 SASEGT. The length of the CDR3 is 15 residues. Trimming removed 5 bases from V and 3 bases from J, with 14 bases in between. CDR3 protein: CASSLRDLINQPQHF. The CDR3 DNA reads as TGTGCCAGCAGTCTCCGGGACCTCATCAATCAGCCCCAGCATTTT.

The chain is built from TRBV27 and TRBJ2-7; 8 nucleotides line up with TRBD1. Germline loops: CDR1 MNHEY, CDR2 SMNVEV (reference sequence). The CDR3 is made up of 14 amino acids. Unmatched junction bases numbered 8, after V lost 5 bases and J lost 5 bases. The DNA of the CDR3 is TGTGCCAGCAGTCTGACAGGGGAAGGTCACGAGCAGTACTTC. Encoded protein: CASSLTGEGHEQYF.

This clone appeared a single time. The V gene is TRBV12-5, the J gene TRBJ1-2; D perhaps matches TRBD1 (5 bases). The CDR3 has 16 amino acids. The germline gives CDR1 LGHNT, CDR2 FRNRAP. The germline V and J ends were trimmed by 5 bases and 4 bases, with 20 bases remaining between them. This chain's CDR3 is CASGPTLEGRTYGYTF. In DNA, the CDR3 is TGTGCTAGTGGTCCAACCTTGGAGGGGAGGACCTATGGCTACACCTTC.

The CDR3 is CASSQGVAGGSYNEQFF. The CDR3 region has the DNA TGTGCCAGCAGCCAAGGGGTAGCGGGAGGGTCCTACAATGAGCAGTTCTTC. The chain uses TRBV14 and TRBJ2-1; 11 bases fit TRBD2. The CDR3 is made up of 17 amino acids. CDR1 SGHDN and CDR2 FVKESK come from the germline V gene. Trimming removed 1 base from V and 1 base from J; junction bases left unmatched: 3.

In regard to this clone: The junction shows a germline mismatch at one end, possibly a read error. The chain recombines TRBV7-9 with TRBJ1-1; no clear D gene. Germline CDR1 reads SEHNR; CDR2 reads FQNEAQ (reference sequence). There are 14 residues in the CDR3. The CDR3 coding sequence is TGTGCCAGCAGCGCTATACCCTTTAACAGAGAAGGTTTCTTT. It yields the protein CASSAIPFNREGFF.

The rearrangement links TRBV28 to TRBJ2-6; a weak D match, TRBD2 (5 bases). Trimming cost V 7 bases and J 0 bases, with 22 bases left between them. This CDR3 comprises 19 residues. Germline V lookup: CDR1 MDHEN, CDR2 SYDVKM. Written as DNA, the CDR3 is TGTGCCAGCAACTCCCGAACTAGGACGGACGGCTCTGGGGCCAACGTCCTGACTTTC. The encoded protein is CASNSRTRTDGSGANVLTF.

The chain recombines TRBV28 with TRBJ2-3; maybe TRBD1 (5 bases). Germline CDR1 MDHEN, CDR2 SYDVKM. There are 15 residues in the CDR3. The V gene lost 4 bases and the J gene lost 6 bases, with 17 bases spanning the gap. The CDR3 loop is CASSSGQFARDTQYF. The CDR3 bases are TGTGCCAGCAGTTCAGGGCAATTCGCCCGGGATACGCAGTATTTT.

The rearrangement uses TRBV27 and TRBJ2-7, with TRBD2 matching 9 bases. The CDR3 sequence is 15 residues long. The V gene's germline CDR1 is MNHEY and CDR2 SMNVEV (reference sequence). Germline trimming cut 6 bases from V and 10 bases from J; bases unmatched to any gene: 16. CDR3 residues: CASRPMRTSESIQYF. In DNA form, the CDR3 reads TGTGCCAGCAGACCCATGCGGACTAGCGAGAGTATCCAGTACTTC.

The CDR3 loop is CASSIPDREYGNQPQHF. DNA for the CDR3: TGTGCCAGTAGTATACCGGACAGGGAGTATGGCAATCAGCCCCAGCATTTT. The rearrangement uses TRBV19 and TRBJ1-5; TRBD1 matches 8 bases. V gave up 2 bases and J gave up 2 bases; unmatched junction bases: 8. Germline CDR1 is LNHDA and CDR2 is SQIVND (reference sequence). This CDR3 comprises 17 residues.

The chain is built from TRBV30 and TRBJ1-2; no firm D call. V was pared by 5 bases and J by 2 bases, with 21 bases between. Germline V lookup: CDR1 GTSNPN, CDR2 SVGIG (reference sequence). This CDR3 region has 16 residues. The CDR3 region has the DNA TGTGCCTGGGGGATAGGGATTCACAACGAAAACTATGGCTACACCTTC. The encoded protein is CAWGIGIHNENYGYTF.

This clone was detected only once. V gene TRBV2 combines with J gene TRBJ1-1; D remains unclear. Germline V CDR1 and CDR2: SNHLY, FYNNEI. The CDR3 contains 19 residues. Trimming removed 1 base from V and 3 bases from J, with 24 bases in between. CDR3: CASSEGQRGLKAKHTEAFF. The CDR3 DNA is TGTGCCAGCAGTGAAGGCCAGCGCGGCCTTAAGGCCAAACACACTGAAGCTTTCTTT.

The rearrangement joins TRBV18 to TRBJ2-2; no clear D gene. Germline CDR1 reads KGHSH; CDR2 reads LQKENI. The CDR3 has 14 residues. V dropped 0 bases and J dropped 6 bases, with 8 bases sitting between them. The CDR3 nucleotides read TGTGCCAGCTCACCACCCGCCTCCTCCGGGGAGCTGTTTTTT. It encodes CASSPPASSGELFF.

The rearrangement joins TRBV30 to TRBJ2-7, with D perhaps matching TRBD1 (6 bases). Germline V gene sequence: CDR1 GTSNPN, CDR2 SVGIG (reference sequence). This CDR3 has 15 amino acids. V was clipped by 5 bases and J by 3 bases, with 20 bases between them. The CDR3 spells CAWHNLPGTHYEQYF. As DNA, the CDR3 is TGTGCCTGGCATAATTTACCCGGGACACACTACGAGCAGTACTTC.

The V gene is TRBV7-2, the J gene TRBJ2-2, with 7 positions matching TRBD1. There are 15 residues in the CDR3. V gave up 2 bases and J gave up 7 bases; unmatched junction bases: 7. Germline CDR1 is SGHTA and CDR2 is FQGNSA. CDR3 sequence reads: CASSLRGRFGGELFF. CDR3 coding DNA: TGTGCCAGCAGCTTAAGGGGGCGGTTCGGCGGGGAGCTGTTTTTT.